The text below deals with one T cell receptor beta chain. Its antigen remains unknown. Unique molecular identifiers tagged the TCRbeta library. TCRdb redid the calling of the PCR reads with MiXCR, one entry per CDR3 protein. The sample consists of approximately 650,000 distinct CDR3 sequences, around 14% of them appearing once. This specimen belongs to a study of T-cell reconstitution after alpha-beta-depleted transplantation in children. Study-level points and caveats: It was reported that alpha-beta T cells came from several hundred expanded graft clones (about two months after transplant).

Germline V CDR1 and CDR2: MGHRA, YSYEKL. The V end lost 4 bases, the J end lost 3 bases, and 16 bases lay between the germline ends. CDR3 size: 15 residues. The J gene is TRBJ2-7, the V gene TRBV4-1, with D perhaps matching TRBD1 (6 bases). This material consisted of PBMCs, taken before TCRalphabeta/CD19-depleted stem cell transplant. This sequence was found in a girl under 10 years old with congenital amegakaryocytic thrombocytopenia, due to receive a stem cell transplant. CDR3 DNA sequence: TGCGCCAGCAGCCGAACCCCTCAGGGGAGCTACGAGCAGTACTTC. It yields the protein CASSRTPQGSYEQYF.